This TCR beta chain appears in the sequencing data of a study of T cells in Graves' hyperthyroidism and ophthalmopathy. This clonotype was picked up many times. Its antigen is unidentified. Study-wide results and caveats: Ophthalmopathy was model-predicted a median roughly 6.2 months pre-onset. Most thyroid clonotypes expanded above 0.001 were also detected in blood.

The investigators amplified TCR beta CDR3 regions from RNA transcripts. A first-round RT-PCR of the TCR CDR3 used the HTBI primer set. TCRdb recomputed calls from the multiplex PCR reads with MiXCR, one row per CDR3 protein. There are about 500,000 distinct CDR3 sequences in the sample; 16% occur only once, and under 20% lies in the top ten. Sequenced material: blood. The sequence was obtained from a woman between 18 and 29 years old with Graves' hyperthyroidism.

The CDR3 region has the DNA TGCAGCGTTGACGGGATCGCGAACACCGGGGAGCTGTTTTTT. It yields the protein CSVDGIANTGELFF. The rearrangement links TRBV29-1 to TRBJ2-2; a possible D gene is TRBD2 (5 bases). V was cut by 3 bases and J by 0 bases, with 8 bases left in between. Germline V gives CDR1 SQVTM, CDR2 ANQGSEA. This CDR3 has 14 residues.